Shown below are 13 T cell receptor beta chains from a single sample sequenced in a study of response to subunit inactivated influenza vaccine. TCRdb reanalysed the RT-PCR reads using MiXCR and keeps one entry per CDR3 protein. The sample records hundreds of thousands of distinct CDR3 sequences, 12% being singletons. This specimen was PBMCs from blood, taken on the day of vaccination. All receptors come from a man aged 50 to 59 who received an inactivated influenza vaccine.

This chain connects TRBV20-1 to TRBJ2-3; D is ambiguous. There are 13 residues in the CDR3. V was cut by 5 bases and J by 2 bases, with 11 bases left in between. The germline V gene has CDR1 DFQATT and CDR2 SNEGSKA (reference sequence). The CDR3 DNA sequence: TGCAGTGCTCGGGTCGGTTACACAGATACGCAGTATTTT. Its protein is CSARVGYTDTQYF.

This clonotype has a count of ten or more. The chain carries TRBV29-1 and TRBJ2-3, with D tentatively TRBD2 (6 bases). V lost 1 base and J lost 13, with 18 bases in between. CDR3 length equals 13 residues. Germline CDR1 reads SQVTM; CDR2 reads ANQGSEA. The CDR3 reads CSVEGVLREEEYF. The CDR3 bases are TGCAGCGTTGAAGGGGTCCTAAGGGAGGAGGAGTATTTT.

This chain uses TRBV19 with TRBJ2-1; TRBD2 matches 11 bases. The CDR3 covers 16 residues. The germline gives CDR1 LNHDA, CDR2 SQIVND (reference sequence). The V gene end was trimmed by 3 bases and the J gene end by 0 bases; junction bases not matched to a gene: 1. CDR3 nucleotide sequence: TGTGCCAGTAGTATGGGACTAGCGGTCTCCTACAATGAGCAGTTCTTC. This sequence encodes CASSMGLAVSYNEQFF.

This clonotype has just a few counts. The V call is TRBV20-1, the J call TRBJ1-2; 7 nucleotides line up with TRBD1. Germline loops: CDR1 DFQATT, CDR2 SNEGSKA (reference sequence). The length of the CDR3 is 13 residues. V dropped 6 bases and J dropped 8; count of bases not matched to a gene: 12. This CDR3 reads CSARQGPMAGYTF. The CDR3 DNA sequence: TGCAGTGCCAGACAGGGACCTATGGCAGGCTACACCTTC.

This clonotype was detected a few times. This chain connects TRBV19 to TRBJ2-2; D call uncertain. Deletions cut 7 bases from V and 5 bases from J, with 8 bases between. CDR3 size: 12 residues. CDR1 LNHDA and CDR2 SQIVND come from the germline V gene (reference sequence). Here the CDR3 reads CASIEWTGELFF. DNA for the CDR3: TGTGCCAGTATCGAATGGACCGGGGAGCTGTTTTTT.

This clonotype was counted a few times. The rearrangement joins TRBV14 to TRBJ2-3; D call uncertain. Per germline, CDR1 SGHDN and CDR2 FVKESK. The ends were cut back, 0 bases at V and 8 bases at J, with 12 bases in the middle. This CDR3 is built from 14 residues. For the CDR3, the DNA is TGTGCCAGCAGCCAAGATATGGGGTTTGGTACGCAGTATTTT. Translating gives CASSQDMGFGTQYF.

A few counts support this clonotype. This chain uses TRBV7-2 with TRBJ2-1; D uncertain. Germline V lookup: CDR1 SGHTA, CDR2 FQGNSA. This CDR3 is built from 13 residues. The V end lost 1 base, the J end lost 8 bases, and 9 bases lay between the germline ends. CDR3 bases: TGTGCCAGCAGCTTAGGAATTCGGGATGAGCAGTTCTTC. Translated, it gives CASSLGIRDEQFF.

This chain joins TRBV28 and TRBJ2-5; D unresolved. The CDR3 runs to 14 residues. The germline gives CDR1 MDHEN, CDR2 SYDVKM. Trimming left V 1 base short and J 4 bases short, with 10 bases between. This CDR3 reads CASSLYDSGETQYF. Written as DNA, the CDR3 is TGTGCCAGCAGTTTATATGACTCAGGAGAGACCCAGTACTTC.

This chain connects TRBV7-8 to TRBJ2-7; tentatively, D is TRBD2 (6 bases). CDR1 SGHVS and CDR2 FQNEAQ come from the germline V gene. Trimming removed 5 bases at V and 3 bases at J, with 20 bases between. The CDR3 length is 16 residues. CDR3 sequence (DNA): TGTGCCAGCAGCCAATCGCCAGGAGGGCTCCTCTACGAGCAGTACTTC. Encoded protein: CASSQSPGGLLYEQYF.

The chain couples TRBV4-1 to TRBJ2-1, with TRBD2 identical over 10 bases. CDR3 length: 20 amino acids. V gave up 2 bases and J gave up 2 bases; unmatched junction bases: 15. The germline CDR1 and CDR2 sequences are MGHRA and YSYEKL. CDR3 region: CASSQLLRRLAGVTYNEQFF. CDR3 nucleotides: TGCGCCAGCAGCCAACTTTTGCGGCGTCTAGCGGGGGTCACCTACAATGAGCAGTTCTTC.

This chain links TRBV4-3 with TRBJ1-1; possible D gene TRBD1, 6 bases. This CDR3 region has 14 residues. Trimming took off 4 bases at V and 1 base at J, with 10 bases between the two ends. Germline V gives CDR1 LGHNA, CDR2 YSLEER. The CDR3 bases are TGCGCCAGCAGCCGGACGACAGGGAACACTGAAGCTTTCTTT. Residues: CASSRTTGNTEAFF.

The chain couples TRBV20-1 to TRBJ2-1; TRBD2 matches at 14 bases. The junction had 4 bases not matched to a gene; V was cut back by 6 bases and J by 6 bases. Germline V gives CDR1 DFQATT, CDR2 SNEGSKA (reference sequence). The CDR3 length is 14 residues. The CDR3 sequence is CSASTSGRANEQFF. CDR3 in DNA: TGCAGTGCCTCGACTAGCGGGAGGGCCAATGAGCAGTTCTTC.

This CDR3 is CSGQAGLVYEQYF. The CDR3 DNA sequence: TGCAGTGGGCAGGCAGGGTTGGTCTACGAGCAGTACTTC. The chain couples TRBV20-1 to TRBJ2-7; D perhaps matches TRBD1 (5 bases). CDR3 length equals 13 residues. V was pared by 7 bases and J by 3 bases, with 16 bases between. CDR1 and CDR2 (germline): DFQATT, SNEGSKA (reference sequence).